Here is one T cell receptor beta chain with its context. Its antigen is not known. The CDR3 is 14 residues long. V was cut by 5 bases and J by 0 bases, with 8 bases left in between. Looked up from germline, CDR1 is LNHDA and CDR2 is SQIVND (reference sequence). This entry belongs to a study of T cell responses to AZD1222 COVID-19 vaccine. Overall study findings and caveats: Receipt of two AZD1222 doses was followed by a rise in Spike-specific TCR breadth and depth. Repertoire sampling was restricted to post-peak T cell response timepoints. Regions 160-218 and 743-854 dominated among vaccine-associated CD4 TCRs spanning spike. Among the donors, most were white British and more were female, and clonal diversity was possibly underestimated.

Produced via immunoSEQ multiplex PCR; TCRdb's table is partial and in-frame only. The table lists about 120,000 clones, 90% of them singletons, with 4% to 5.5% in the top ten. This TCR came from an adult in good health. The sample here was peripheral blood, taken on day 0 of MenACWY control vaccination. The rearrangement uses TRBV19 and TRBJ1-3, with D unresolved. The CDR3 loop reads CASSGRNSGNTIYF. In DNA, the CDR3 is TGTGCCAGTAGTGGACGGAACTCTGGAAACACCATATATTTT.